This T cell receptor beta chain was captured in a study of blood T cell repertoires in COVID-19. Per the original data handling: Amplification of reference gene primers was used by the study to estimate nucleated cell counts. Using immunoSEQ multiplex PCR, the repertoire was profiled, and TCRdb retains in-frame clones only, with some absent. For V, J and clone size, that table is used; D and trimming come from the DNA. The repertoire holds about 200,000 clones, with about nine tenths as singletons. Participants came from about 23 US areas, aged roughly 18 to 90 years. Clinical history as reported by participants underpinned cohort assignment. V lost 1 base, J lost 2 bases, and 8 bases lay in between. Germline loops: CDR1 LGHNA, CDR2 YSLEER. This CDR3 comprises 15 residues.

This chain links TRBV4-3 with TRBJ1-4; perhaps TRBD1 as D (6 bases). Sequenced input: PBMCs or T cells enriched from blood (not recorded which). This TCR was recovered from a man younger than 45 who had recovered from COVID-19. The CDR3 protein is CASSQARGTNEKLFF. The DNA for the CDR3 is TGCGCCAGCAGCCAAGCAAGGGGGACTAATGAAAAACTGTTTTTT.